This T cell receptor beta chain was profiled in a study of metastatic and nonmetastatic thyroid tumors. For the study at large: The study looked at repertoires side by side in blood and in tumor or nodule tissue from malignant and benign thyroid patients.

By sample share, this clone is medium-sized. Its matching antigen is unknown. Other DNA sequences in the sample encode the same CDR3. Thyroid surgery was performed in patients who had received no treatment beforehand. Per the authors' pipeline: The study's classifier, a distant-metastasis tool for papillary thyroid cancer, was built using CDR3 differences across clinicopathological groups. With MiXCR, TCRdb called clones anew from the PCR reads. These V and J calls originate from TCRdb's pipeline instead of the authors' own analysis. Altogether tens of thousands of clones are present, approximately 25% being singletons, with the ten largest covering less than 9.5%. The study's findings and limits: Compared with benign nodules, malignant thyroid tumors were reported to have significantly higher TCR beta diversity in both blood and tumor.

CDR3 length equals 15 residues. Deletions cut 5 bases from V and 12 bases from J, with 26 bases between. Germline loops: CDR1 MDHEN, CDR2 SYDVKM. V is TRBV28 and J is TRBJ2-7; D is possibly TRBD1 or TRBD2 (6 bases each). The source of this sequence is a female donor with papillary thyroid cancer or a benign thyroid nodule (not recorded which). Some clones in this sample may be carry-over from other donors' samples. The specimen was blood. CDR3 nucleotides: TGTGCCAGCAGTCCCCGGGGGCTAGCGCTTTTTAGTGTGTACTTC. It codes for CASSPRGLALFSVYF.